This T cell receptor (beta chain) is drawn from a study of T cells in Graves' hyperthyroidism and ophthalmopathy. The germline gives CDR1 SGHVS, CDR2 FNYEAQ. This CDR3 has 16 residues. Trimming left V 5 bases short and J 4 bases short, with 20 bases between. This clonotype was seen a few times. Amplified regions were TCR beta CDR3 sequences from RNA transcripts. The TCR CDR3 first-round RT-PCR relied on the HTBI primer set. TCRdb ran MiXCR on the multiplex PCR reads and lists one entry per CDR3 protein. The table lists more than 450,000 distinct CDR3 sequences, about 20% of them singletons, with roughly 47% in the top ten. Ophthalmopathy cases met thresholds of Clinical Activity Score at least 3, NOSPECS grade at least 4 and duration under 3 months. Patients with uncontrolled infections, other autoimmune diseases, pregnancy or lactation were excluded.

The V and J genes are TRBV7-6 and TRBJ1-1; tentatively, D is TRBD1 (5 bases). This sequence originates from a man aged 35 to 55 with Graves' ophthalmopathy. The sequenced sample was blood. The CDR3 protein is CASSLQSSGMGTEAFF. The CDR3 DNA follows: TGTGCCAGCAGCCTACAATCCTCAGGGATGGGCACTGAAGCTTTCTTT. Together with reference TRBV7-6 and TRBJ1-1, the CDR3 gives the full variable domain: GAGVSQSPRYKVTKRGQDVALRCDPISGHVSLYWYRQALGQGPEFLTYFNYEAQQDKSGLPNDRFSAERPEGSISTLTIQRTEQRDSAMYRCASSLQSSGMGTEAFFGQGTRLTVV.